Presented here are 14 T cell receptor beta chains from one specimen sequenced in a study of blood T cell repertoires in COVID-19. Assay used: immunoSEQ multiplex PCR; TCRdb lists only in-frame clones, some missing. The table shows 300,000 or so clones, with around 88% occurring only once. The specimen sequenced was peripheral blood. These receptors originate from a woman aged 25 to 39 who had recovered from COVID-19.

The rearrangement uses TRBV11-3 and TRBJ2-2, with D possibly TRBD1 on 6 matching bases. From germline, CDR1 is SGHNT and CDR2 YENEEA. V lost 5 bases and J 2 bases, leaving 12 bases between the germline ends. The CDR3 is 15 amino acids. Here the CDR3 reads CASSPGGYNTGELFF. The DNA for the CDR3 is TGTGCCAGCAGCCCTGGGGGCTATAACACCGGGGAGCTGTTTTTT.

CDR3 protein: CASSQALEAFLFF. CDR3 DNA: TGTGCCAGCAGCCAAGCTCTGGAGGCTTTCCTGTTTTTT. This chain joins TRBV4-2 and TRBJ1-4; D ambiguous. V dropped 1 base and J dropped 14 bases, with 14 bases sitting between them. CDR3 size: 13 residues. In germline, CDR1 is LGHNA, CDR2 YNFKEQ.

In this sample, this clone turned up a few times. In DNA form, the CDR3 reads TGTGCCAGCTCAACAAGCCAGGGGAACACTGAAGCTTTCTTT. Protein sequence: CASSTSQGNTEAFF. The chain recombines TRBV18 with TRBJ1-1, with D maybe TRBD1 (5 bases). Trimming left V 5 bases short and J 1 base short, with 11 bases between. Germline loops: CDR1 KGHSH, CDR2 LQKENI. This CDR3 comprises 14 residues.

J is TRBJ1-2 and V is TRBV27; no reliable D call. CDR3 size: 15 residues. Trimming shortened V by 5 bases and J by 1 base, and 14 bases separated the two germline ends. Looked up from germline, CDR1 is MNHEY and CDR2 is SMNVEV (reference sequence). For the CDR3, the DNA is TGTGCCAGCAGTCCCGACATTAAGCTTAACTATGGCTACACCTTC. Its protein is CASSPDIKLNYGYTF.

CDR3 in amino acids: CASSPEIRNEQFF. DNA for the CDR3: TGTGCCAGCAGCCCGGAGATTAGGAATGAGCAGTTCTTC. This rearrangement joins TRBV7-2 to TRBJ2-1, with unresolved D. Germline V gene sequence: CDR1 SGHTA, CDR2 FQGNSA. The CDR3 extends over 13 amino acids. Trimming pared 5 bases from V and 7 bases from J, leaving 12 bases between.

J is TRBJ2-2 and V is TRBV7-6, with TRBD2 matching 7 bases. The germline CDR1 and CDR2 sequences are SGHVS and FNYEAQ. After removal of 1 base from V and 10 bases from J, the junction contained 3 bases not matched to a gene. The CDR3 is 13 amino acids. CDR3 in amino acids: CASSLVGGTELFF. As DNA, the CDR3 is TGTGCCAGCAGCTTAGTGGGAGGGACGGAGCTGTTTTTT.

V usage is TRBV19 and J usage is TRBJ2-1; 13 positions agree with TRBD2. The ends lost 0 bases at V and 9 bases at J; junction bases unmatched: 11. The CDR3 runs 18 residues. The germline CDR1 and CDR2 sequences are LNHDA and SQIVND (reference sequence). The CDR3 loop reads CASSIDTTSGGRQGEQFF. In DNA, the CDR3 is TGTGCCAGTAGTATAGACACGACTAGCGGGGGGCGACAGGGTGAGCAGTTCTTC.

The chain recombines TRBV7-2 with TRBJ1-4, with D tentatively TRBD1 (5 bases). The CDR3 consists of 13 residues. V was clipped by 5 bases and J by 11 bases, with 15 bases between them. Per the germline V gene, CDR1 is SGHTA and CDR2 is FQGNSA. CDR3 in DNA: TGTGCCAGCAGCCACACCAGGGAACATAAACTGTTTTTT. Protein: CASSHTREHKLFF.

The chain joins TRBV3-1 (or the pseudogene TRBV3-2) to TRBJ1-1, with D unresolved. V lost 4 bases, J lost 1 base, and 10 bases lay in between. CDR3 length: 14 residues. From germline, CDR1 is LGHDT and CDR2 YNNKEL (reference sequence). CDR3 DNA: TGTGCCAGCAGCCCCTTACATAAGAACACTGAAGCTTTCTTT. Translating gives CASSPLHKNTEAFF.

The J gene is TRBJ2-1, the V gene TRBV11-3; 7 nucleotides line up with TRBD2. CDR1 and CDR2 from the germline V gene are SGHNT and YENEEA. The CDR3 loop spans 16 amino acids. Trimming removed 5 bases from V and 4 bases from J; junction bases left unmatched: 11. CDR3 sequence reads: CASSASGRGYYNEQFF. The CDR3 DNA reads TGTGCCAGCAGCGCCTCGGGGCGGGGGTATTACAATGAGCAGTTCTTC.

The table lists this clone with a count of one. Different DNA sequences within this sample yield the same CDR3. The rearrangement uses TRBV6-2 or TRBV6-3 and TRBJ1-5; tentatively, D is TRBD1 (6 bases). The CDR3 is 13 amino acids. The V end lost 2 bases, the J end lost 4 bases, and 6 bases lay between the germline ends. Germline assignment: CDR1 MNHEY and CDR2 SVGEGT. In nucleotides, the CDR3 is TGTGCCAGCAGTTACAGGGGGAATCAGCCCCAGCATTTT. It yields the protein CASSYRGNQPQHF.

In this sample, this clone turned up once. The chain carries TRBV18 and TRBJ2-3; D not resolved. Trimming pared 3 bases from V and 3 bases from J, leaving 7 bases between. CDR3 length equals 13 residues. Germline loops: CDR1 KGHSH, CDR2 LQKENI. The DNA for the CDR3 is TGTGCCAGCTCACCCCTAGGTACAGATACGCAGTATTTT. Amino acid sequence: CASSPLGTDTQYF.

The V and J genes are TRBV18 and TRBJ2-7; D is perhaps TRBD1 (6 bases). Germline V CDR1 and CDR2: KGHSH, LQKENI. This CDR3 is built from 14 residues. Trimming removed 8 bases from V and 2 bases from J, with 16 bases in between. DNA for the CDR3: TGTGCCAGCGCGAACAGGGAACAACCCTACGAGCAGTACTTC. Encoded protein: CASANREQPYEQYF.

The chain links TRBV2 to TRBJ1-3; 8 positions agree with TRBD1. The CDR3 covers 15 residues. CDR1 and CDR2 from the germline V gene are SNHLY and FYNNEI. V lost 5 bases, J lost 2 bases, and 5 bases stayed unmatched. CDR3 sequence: CASSPGTGAGNTIYF. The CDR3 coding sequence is TGTGCCAGCAGTCCCGGGACAGGAGCTGGAAACACCATATATTTT.